This T cell receptor (beta chain) was recovered during a study of CD8 T cells in ankylosing spondylitis. The CDR3 totals 15 residues. Per germline, CDR1 SSHAT and CDR2 FNYEAQ (reference sequence). This clonotype turned up a few times. At one of its ends the junction is not consistent with the germline gene, which may arise from a read error. Making the TCR beta libraries involved quantitative 5'-RACE with molecular barcodes. TCRdb recomputed calls from the 5' RACE reads with MiXCR, one row per CDR3 protein. The sample includes about 240,000 distinct CDR3 sequences, around 7.8% of them seen just once. What was sequenced was blood, either unsorted or a sorted T cell fraction (not recorded which). The chain carries TRBV7-7 and TRBJ2-3; D call uncertain. The receptor comes from a male donor with ankylosing spondylitis or in good health (not recorded which). CDR3 coding DNA: TGTGCTAGCAGCCCAGGATCGAAACCCACAGATACGCAGTATTTT. It specifies CASSPGSKPTDTQYF.